This paragraph covers one TCR beta chain sequence. Its antigen is as yet unknown. The data are from a study of vaccination and CD4 T cells after COVID-19. At the level of the study: Cellular stimulation was performed using overlapping spike peptides derived from SARS-CoV-2, HCoV-NL63, HCoV-OC43 and HCoV-229E. Points from the study as a whole: Early timepoints after natural infection were not analyzed in these convalescent patients.

Sequencing of cultured CD4+ T cell DNA used the Oncomine TCR Beta short-read assay. TCRdb reprocessed the PCR reads via MiXCR and lists one record per CDR3 protein. The sample consists of 15,000 to 20,000 distinct CDR3 sequences, roughly three fifths of them appearing once. The CDR3 length is 16 residues. Deletions cut 0 bases from V and 6 bases from J, with 18 bases between. CDR1 MNHNS and CDR2 SASEGT come from the germline V gene. Specified treatment: roughly ten-day PBMC culture with coronavirus spike peptide pools or control peptides (ViraFEST assay). This receptor was taken from a human donor who had recovered from COVID-19. The rearrangement joins TRBV6-1 to TRBJ2-7; D gene unclear. This material consisted of CD4+ T cells from blood, cultured in vitro, taken before SARS-CoV-2 vaccination. CDR3 DNA: TGTGCCAGCAGTGAAGCGCAAGGGATAGGGCTCGGCGAGCAGTACTTC. This sequence encodes CASSEAQGIGLGEQYF.